The clone carrying this T cell receptor (beta chain) has at least ten counts. The antigen is undetermined. The sample originates from a study of blood T cells in healthy people across ages. Overall study: T cells yielded about one barcoded beta molecule per two cells through template switching.

Whole-study results and caveats: With donor CMV status unknown, expanded clonotype changes were possibly confounded.

Primers used in a second PCR of about 6 to 11 cycles were a sample-barcoded 5' primer and a J-beta primer mix. TCRdb processed the 5' RACE reads anew with MiXCR; each CDR3 protein has one entry. The repertoire includes some 880,000 distinct CDR3 sequences, 35% to 40% of them detected once, and roughly 13% sits in the top ten. This CDR3 is built from 14 residues. The germline CDR1 and CDR2 sequences are DFQATT and SNEGSKA (reference sequence). V dropped 6 bases and J dropped 3; count of bases not matched to a gene: 11. Sequenced: blood. The TCR was taken from a man younger than 30 in good health. The chain is built from TRBV20-1 and TRBJ2-7, with 7 bases lining up with TRBD1. DNA of the CDR3: TGCAGTGCCCGAAGACAGGGAAGGAACTACGAGCAGTACTTC. Encoded protein: CSARRQGRNYEQYF.